The entry below describes one T cell receptor (beta chain). These data originate in a study of blood T cell repertoires in COVID-19. This CDR3 has 16 residues. Germline V gene data show CDR1 as SEHNR and CDR2 as FQNEAQ (reference sequence). Germline trimming cut 5 bases from V and 2 bases from J; bases unmatched to any gene: 8. Repertoires were generated with immunoSEQ multiplex PCR, while TCRdb's copy carries only in-frame clones and drops some. The sample has some 490,000 clones, approximately 85% seen once. Input material: peripheral blood. This TCR derives from a human donor in a cohort sampled during active COVID-19. The chain joins TRBV7-9 to TRBJ2-3; 9 bases are a match to TRBD2. CDR3 DNA: TGTGCCAGCAGCAGAACTAGCGGGCGAACCACAGATACGCAGTATTTT. Translated: CASSRTSGRTTDTQYF. The full variable domain, with the rest looked up from reference TRBV7-9 and TRBJ2-3, is DTGVSQNPRHKITKRGQNVTFRCDPISEHNRLYWYRQTLGQGPEFLTYFQNEAQLEKSRLLSDRFSAERPKGSFSTLEIQRTEQGDSAMYLCASSRTSGRTTDTQYFGPGTRLTVL.